This TCR beta chain was observed in a study of blood T cell repertoires in COVID-19. About the study: Sites across the United States, Italy and Spain contributed samples from acute and convalescent COVID-19.

Original data processing: Reference gene primer amplification in the assay estimated nucleated cell counts. The table came from immunoSEQ multiplex PCR; TCRdb's copy has only in-frame clones and leaves some out. V, J and clone size are taken as reported in that table, and D and trimming were inferred from the DNA itself. The profile shows 150,000 to 170,000 clones, roughly 83% of them singletons. It was during active infection that Seattle patients were enrolled and then longitudinally followed. The TCR sequence derives from an older woman with COVID-19, enrolled during active disease. The sequencing sample was made of peripheral blood.

Written as DNA, the CDR3 is TGTGCCAGCAGCCACCGGGACAGGGTGAATGAGCAGTTCTTC. Translating it yields CASSHRDRVNEQFF. V is TRBV3-1 (or the pseudogene TRBV3-2) and J is TRBJ2-1; 9 bases agree with TRBD1. V gave up 3 bases and J gave up 7 bases; unmatched junction bases: 4. The CDR3 spans 14 residues. CDR1 is LGHDT, CDR2 YNNKEL, per germline (reference sequence).